The rows below give T cell receptor beta chains drawn from one sample of a study of CD8+ T cells in alopecia areata. Sequencing used immunoSEQ multiplex PCR; TCRdb keeps in-frame clones, though not all of them. The table lists about 150,000 clones, roughly 60% of them singletons, with just over 35% in the top ten. The sequenced sample consisted of CD8+ T cells sorted from blood. The source of these receptors is a human donor in good health. Each CDR3 is given with its conserved first and last residue. Each record gives: clone size, J gene, D gene, V gene, CDR3 protein, CDR3 DNA. A D gene is named only where the DNA matches it firmly. Clone size is given for some rows only: seen once, a few or many times, or a class if the clone is expanded.

-,TRBJ1-5,TRBD1,TRBV28,CASSLLLDRDNQPQHF,TGTGCCAGCAGTTTATTACTCGACAGGGACAATCAGCCCCAGCATTTT
-,TRBJ2-2,-,TRBV7-9,CASSDSTAEANTGELFF,TGTGCCAGCAGCGACTCGACAGCTGAAGCGAACACCGGGGAGCTGTTTTTT
-,TRBJ2-7,-,TRBV27,CASSLFKGSEQYF,TGTGCCAGCAGTTTATTTAAGGGTTCTGAGCAGTACTTC
-,TRBJ1-1,-,TRBV4-1,CASRYNTEAFF,TGCGCCAGCAGGTATAACACTGAAGCTTTCTTT
-,TRBJ1-3,-,TRBV15,CATSRVRSSGNTIYF,TGTGCCACCAGCAGAGTAAGGTCCTCTGGAAACACCATATATTTT
-,TRBJ1-2,-,TRBV4-2,CASSQESSANYGYTF,TGTGCCAGCAGCCAAGAGAGCTCGGCAAACTATGGCTACACCTTC
-,TRBJ2-7,-,TRBV6-5,CASSYSSPTGIYEQYF,TGTGCCAGCAGTTACTCCTCCCCCACAGGGATCTACGAGCAGTACTTC
-,TRBJ2-1,-,TRBV5-6,CASSGGNEQFF,TGTGCCAGCAGCGGAGGGAATGAGCAGTTCTTC
-,TRBJ2-2,TRBD1,TRBV9,CASSSQGDGYTGELFF,TGTGCCAGCAGCTCACAGGGGGACGGCTACACCGGGGAGCTGTTTTTT
few,TRBJ2-5,TRBD1,TRBV29-1,CSVRDRAIETQYF,TGCAGCGTTAGGGACAGAGCGATCGAGACCCAGTACTTC
few,TRBJ1-2,TRBD1,TRBV29-1,CSVEARQGAPFNYGYTF,TGCAGCGTTGAAGCACGACAGGGGGCGCCTTTCAACTATGGCTACACCTTC
-,TRBJ2-3,-,TRBV20-1,CSARALVTQYF,TGCAGTGCTAGAGCGCTAGTGACGCAGTATTTT